These 28 T cell receptor beta chains originate from one sample sequenced in a study of control samples from healthy donors and cancer patients. Some clones are missing from TCRdb's copy, which holds only in-frame ones; the method was immunoSEQ multiplex PCR. The table has 70,000 to 95,000 clones, about 89% seen once. Sequencing input: blood. All receptors derive from a man aged 50-59 years in good health.

The chain links TRBV3-1 (or the pseudogene TRBV3-2) to TRBJ2-1; no firm D call. CDR3 length: 16 residues. V lost 1 base, J lost 2 bases, and 12 bases lay in between. The germline V gene has CDR1 LGHDT and CDR2 YNNKEL (reference sequence). The DNA of the CDR3 is TGTGCCAGCAGCCAAGGGAGAGCCATACCCTACAATGAGCAGTTCTTC. Encoded protein: CASSQGRAIPYNEQFF.

The CDR3, as DNA: TGTGCCTCCTCCGCCACCGGGGAGCTGTTTTTT. It is translated as CASSATGELFF. The chain recombines TRBV10-3 with TRBJ2-2; D uncertain. The germline V and J ends were trimmed by 11 bases and 4 bases, with 8 bases remaining between them. Germline lookup yields CDR1 ENHRY and CDR2 SYGVKD. This CDR3 is built from 11 residues.

The rearrangement joins TRBV6-2 or TRBV6-3 to TRBJ1-1, with D possibly being TRBD1 (6 bases). CDR3 length: 14 residues. Germline V gives CDR1 MNHEY, CDR2 SVGEGT. V was clipped by 6 bases and J by 5 bases, with 16 bases between them. Here the CDR3 reads CASSAEGGWTEAFF. DNA for the CDR3: TGTGCCAGCAGCGCAGAGGGGGGATGGACTGAAGCTTTCTTT.

Here the CDR3 DNA reads TGTGCCAGCAGCCCCGGGGCGGGGGGGAAGGGTTGCGAGCAGTACTTC. It codes for CASSPGAGGKGCEQYF. The gene calls are TRBV7-2 and TRBJ2-7, with TRBD2 matching over 9 bases. The CDR3 is 16 amino acids. From germline, CDR1 is SGHTA and CDR2 FQGNSA. Germline trimming cut 5 bases from V and 6 bases from J; bases unmatched to any gene: 14. Full variable domain (outside the CDR3, taken from reference TRBV7-2 and TRBJ2-7): GAGVSQSPSNKVTEKGKDVELRCDPISGHTALYWYRQSLGQGLEFLIYFQGNSAPDKSGLPSDRFSAERTGGSVSTLTIQRTQQEDSAVYLCASSPGAGGKGCEQYFGPGTRLTVT.

This sequence joins TRBV15 and TRBJ2-7, with 9 bases that match TRBD1. The ends lost 5 bases at V and 4 bases at J; junction bases unmatched: 0. The CDR3 covers 12 residues. Germline V CDR1 and CDR2: LNHNV, YYDKDF (reference sequence). CDR3 residues: CATSGQGYEQYF. DNA of the CDR3: TGTGCCACCAGCGGACAGGGGTACGAGCAGTACTTC.

V is TRBV7-9 and J is TRBJ2-7; 7 bases are a match to TRBD2. The CDR3 spans 16 residues. CDR1 SEHNR and CDR2 FQNEAQ come from the germline V gene (reference sequence). With 1 base clipped from V and 6 bases from J, the junction kept 12 bases outside the gene matches. The CDR3: CASSLGSLAVRSEQYF. The CDR3 DNA is TGTGCCAGCAGCTTAGGTTCCCTAGCGGTAAGGTCCGAGCAGTACTTC.

V and J are TRBV5-1 and TRBJ1-1; 7 bases map to TRBD1. The ends lost 0 bases at V and 4 bases at J; junction bases unmatched: 6. This CDR3 region has 15 residues. Looked up from germline, CDR1 is SGHRS and CDR2 is YFSETQ. CDR3 protein: CASSLATGRSTEAFF. Here the CDR3 DNA reads TGCGCCAGCAGCTTGGCGACAGGGAGAAGCACTGAAGCTTTCTTT.

J is TRBJ2-7 and V is TRBV7-2; 9 bases are a match to TRBD2. Germline loops: CDR1 SGHTA, CDR2 FQGNSA. CDR3 length: 16 residues. The J segment lost 2 bases and the V segment lost 0 bases, leaving 5 bases of the junction unmatched. CDR3 nucleotides: TGTGCCAGCAGCTTAGCGTACCTAGCGGGAACCTACGAGCAGTACTTC. It encodes CASSLAYLAGTYEQYF. The whole variable domain, remainder taken from reference TRBV7-2 and TRBJ2-7, is GAGVSQSPSNKVTEKGKDVELRCDPISGHTALYWYRQSLGQGLEFLIYFQGNSAPDKSGLPSDRFSAERTGGSVSTLTIQRTQQEDSAVYLCASSLAYLAGTYEQYFGPGTRLTVT.

This chain uses TRBV18 with TRBJ1-1; 7 nucleotides align to TRBD1. V lost 1 base to trimming and J lost 1 base; unmatched junction nucleotides: 3. Per germline, CDR1 KGHSH and CDR2 LQKENI. The CDR3 sequence is 15 residues long. The CDR3 loop is CASSPRQGENTEAFF. The CDR3 DNA reads TGTGCCAGCTCACCACGACAGGGTGAGAACACTGAAGCTTTCTTT.

The chain is built from TRBV12-3 or TRBV12-4 and TRBJ2-2; D remains unclear. V lost 5 bases and J lost 5, with 9 bases in between. The CDR3 runs 13 residues. This CDR3 is CASSRFYTGELFF. The CDR3 DNA sequence: TGTGCCAGCAGTCGATTTTATACCGGGGAGCTGTTTTTT.

J is TRBJ1-3 and V is TRBV7-2; D is ambiguous. The CDR3 contains 14 residues. V lost 5 bases, J lost 0 bases, and 8 bases lay in between. Per germline, CDR1 SGHTA and CDR2 FQGNSA. CDR3 residues: CASSPPSSGNTIYF. The CDR3 coding sequence is TGTGCCAGCAGCCCCCCGAGCTCTGGAAACACCATATATTTT.

The rearrangement joins TRBV10-1 to TRBJ1-5; 8 positions match TRBD1. The V gene end was trimmed by 6 bases and the J gene end by 0 bases; junction bases not matched to a gene: 4. This CDR3 spans 15 amino acids. Germline V gene data show CDR1 as WNHNN and CDR2 as SYGVQD (reference sequence). The CDR3 sequence: CASRPGQDSNQPQHF. CDR3 bases: TGCGCCAGCAGGCCGGGACAGGATAGCAATCAGCCCCAGCATTTT.

The chain is built from TRBV5-6 and TRBJ1-6; 7 bases are shared with TRBD1. J gave up 10 bases and V 0 bases, and 7 bases lay outside the gene matches. From germline, CDR1 is SGHDT and CDR2 YYEEEE. This CDR3 is 15 amino acids long. The CDR3 region is CASSLAGTASSPLHF. The CDR3 nucleotides are TGTGCCAGCAGCTTGGCCGGGACAGCGTCCTCACCCCTCCACTTT.

Here the CDR3 DNA reads TGTGCCAGCAGTTACCGGGAAGCTAACTATGGCTACACCTTC. Amino acids: CASSYREANYGYTF. The chain uses TRBV7-2 and TRBJ1-2, with D hard to call. The CDR3 consists of 14 residues. Germline lookup yields CDR1 SGHTA and CDR2 FQGNSA. Trimming removed 6 bases from V and 0 bases from J, with 11 bases in between.

The chain couples TRBV6-5 to TRBJ1-1, with unresolved D. CDR1 MNHEY and CDR2 SVGAGI come from the germline V gene. Trimming removed 2 bases from V and 8 bases from J, with 6 bases in between. CDR3 length: 11 amino acids. The CDR3 DNA sequence: TGTGCCAGCAGTTACGGGGTCGAAGCTTTCTTT. This encodes CASSYGVEAFF.

The rearrangement joins TRBV10-1 to TRBJ2-7; 12 bases map to TRBD2. The CDR3 has 15 amino acids. The V and J ends lost 2 bases and 1 base, in that order; junction bases with no gene match: 0. Germline lookup yields CDR1 WNHNN and CDR2 SYGVQD (reference sequence). The CDR3 reads CASSEGTSGSYEQYF. In DNA, the CDR3 is TGCGCCAGCAGTGAGGGGACTAGCGGGTCCTACGAGCAGTACTTC.

The rearrangement uses TRBV24-1 and TRBJ2-5; 7 bases are shared with TRBD1. V was clipped by 3 bases and J by 2 bases; unmatched bases: 5. The CDR3 contains 15 residues. Germline V gene lookup returns CDR1 KGHDR and CDR2 SFDVKD. CDR3 DNA sequence: TGTGCCACCAGTGATAACGGCAGGGGGCAAGAGACCCAGTACTTC. Encoded protein: CATSDNGRGQETQYF.

This chain connects TRBV4-2 to TRBJ1-2; tentative D call: TRBD1 (5 bases). Germline-derived CDR1 and CDR2 are LGHNA and YNFKEQ. The ends were cut back, 4 bases at V and 4 bases at J, with 13 bases in the middle. CDR3 length: 14 amino acids. The CDR3 region is CASSLLGETYGYTF. The CDR3 region has the DNA TGTGCCAGCAGCCTCCTAGGGGAAACCTATGGCTACACCTTC.

The chain couples TRBV7-9 to TRBJ1-2; D not resolved. The V and J ends lost 3 bases and 7 bases respectively, with 6 bases between them. From germline, CDR1 is SEHNR and CDR2 FQNEAQ (reference sequence). The CDR3 is 11 residues long. The DNA of the CDR3 is TGTGCCAGCAGCTTTGAGGGTGGCTACACCTTC. Translating gives CASSFEGGYTF.

V gene TRBV9 combines with J gene TRBJ2-3; D is unresolved. The V end lost 0 bases, the J end lost 8 bases, and 4 bases lay between the germline ends. The germline V gene encodes CDR1 SGDLS and CDR2 YYNGEE. The CDR3 extends over 11 amino acids. The CDR3, as DNA: TGTGCCAGCAGCGTAGATGCTACGCAGTATTTT. Translating it yields CASSVDATQYF. The variable domain in full, with the rest retrieved from reference TRBV9 and TRBJ2-3, is DSGVTQTPKHLITATGQRVTLRCSPRSGDLSVYWYQQSLDQGLQFLIQYYNGEERAKGNILERFSAQQFPDLHSELNLSSLELGDSALYFCASSVDATQYFGPGTRLTVL.

The gene calls are TRBV4-3 and TRBJ2-3, with D maybe TRBD2 (6 bases). Germline V gives CDR1 LGHNA, CDR2 YSLEER. This CDR3 has 16 amino acids. Trimming removed 0 bases at V and 5 bases at J, with 15 bases between. The CDR3 loop reads CASSQEYGRGEDTQYF. DNA for the CDR3: TGCGCCAGCAGCCAAGAGTACGGGAGAGGGGAAGATACGCAGTATTTT.

The chain couples TRBV12-3 or TRBV12-4 to TRBJ1-2; D not certain. Trimming removed 3 bases from V and 4 bases from J, with 9 bases in between. The length of the CDR3 is 13 residues. The CDR3 loop is CASSLDRVYGYTF. For the CDR3, the DNA is TGTGCCAGCAGTTTGGATCGTGTCTATGGCTACACCTTC.

The rearrangement uses TRBV7-2 and TRBJ2-7; D gene ambiguous. CDR1 is SGHTA and CDR2 is FQGNSA in the germline V gene. V was trimmed by 1 base and J by 1 base, leaving 5 bases between them. This CDR3 spans 13 amino acids. The CDR3 is CASSLGPSYEQYF. The CDR3 coding sequence is TGTGCCAGCAGCTTAGGGCCTTCCTACGAGCAGTACTTC.

This chain uses TRBV10-3 with TRBJ1-1; D ambiguous. With 3 bases removed from V and 2 bases from J, the gap between germline ends came to 4 bases. This CDR3 region has 12 residues. In germline, CDR1 is ENHRY, CDR2 SYGVKD. CDR3 sequence: CAISEGNTEAFF. CDR3 nucleotides: TGTGCCATCAGTGAAGGTAACACTGAAGCTTTCTTT.

The V gene is TRBV6-1, the J gene TRBJ1-3; D not resolved. This CDR3 contains 17 residues. Germline CDR1 reads MNHNS; CDR2 reads SASEGT. Trimming left V 3 bases short and J 0 bases short, with 15 bases between. The CDR3, as DNA: TGTGCCAGCAGTGAGAGTCAGCCGAGGCTCTCTGGAAACACCATATATTTT. Translating gives CASSESQPRLSGNTIYF.

This clone was recorded only once. The chain couples TRBV24-1 to TRBJ2-1, with no clear D. Deletions cut 3 bases from V and 7 bases from J, with 12 bases between. Germline V lookup: CDR1 KGHDR, CDR2 SFDVKD. The CDR3 runs 14 residues. The DNA of the CDR3 is TGTGCCACCAGTGATGCCATCTATGGGAATGAGCAGTTCTTC. Translating it yields CATSDAIYGNEQFF.

V usage is TRBV10-2 and J usage is TRBJ2-7, with a possible D match to TRBD2 (5 bases). Between the trimmed V and J ends, which lost 5 bases and 4 bases, there was a span of 15 bases. Germline CDR1 and CDR2: WSHSY and SAAADI. This CDR3 is 14 amino acids long. The CDR3 DNA follows: TGCGCCAGCAGTCTTCTTTCTAGAGGGTACGAGCAGTACTTC. Its protein is CASSLLSRGYEQYF.

The chain links TRBV28 to TRBJ1-2; D unresolved. The CDR3 length is 11 residues. CDR1 and CDR2 (germline): MDHEN, SYDVKM. V was trimmed by 3 bases and J by 3 bases, leaving 2 bases between them. The CDR3 DNA is TGTGCCAGCAGTTTTTACTATGGCTACACCTTC. It yields the protein CASSFYYGYTF.